This TCR beta chain stems from a study of blood T cell repertoires in COVID-19. Per the study methods: The assay estimated nucleated cells by amplifying reference gene primers. Data came from immunoSEQ multiplex PCR; TCRdb stores just in-frame clones and leaves some out. That table is the source of V, J and clone size, and D and trimming were worked out from the DNA. The top ten hold 10% to 15% of the sample, which has a few hundred thousand clones, more than 75% seen once. This sequence was found in a man older than 75 with acute or convalescent COVID-19. The sample taken for sequencing was peripheral blood.

Here the CDR3 reads CASRLGDSGQPQHF. The CDR3 nucleotides read TGTGCCAGCAGACTTGGGGACAGCGGACAGCCCCAGCATTTT. This chain joins TRBV6-5 and TRBJ1-5; 7 nucleotides match TRBD1. V shed 6 bases and J 7 bases; nucleotides not matched to a gene: 9. CDR1 and CDR2 from the germline V gene are MNHEY and SVGAGI. The CDR3 consists of 14 residues.